The 6 T cell receptor beta chains listed next were all sequenced from one sample in a study of shared clonotypes between healthy human individuals. Sequencing used immunoSEQ multiplex PCR; TCRdb keeps in-frame clones, though not all of them. The table lists 2.3 million or so clones, 90% to 95% of them singletons. Material: naive CD4+ T cells from PBMCs. Subset: CD45RA+ positively selected. The receptor set was obtained from a young man in good health. Some clones in this sample may be carry-over from other donors' samples.

The chain couples TRBV6-5 to TRBJ2-2; D not certain. Germline CDR1 and CDR2: MNHEY and SVGAGI. This CDR3 is 14 amino acids long. With 6 bases removed from V and 7 bases from J, the gap between germline ends came to 15 bases. DNA for the CDR3: TGTGCCAGCAGAAAACAGACTTGGGGCGGGGAGCTGTTTTTT. Translation: CASRKQTWGGELFF.

This rearrangement joins TRBV14 to TRBJ1-1; 7 bases map to TRBD1. With V trimmed by 4 bases and J by 6 bases, 8 bases remained unmatched. The CDR3 runs 14 residues. From germline, CDR1 is SGHDN and CDR2 FVKESK. CDR3 in DNA: TGTGCCAGCAGCCCTCACAGGGGTGCGGCTGAAGCTTTCTTT. Encoded protein: CASSPHRGAAEAFF.

The chain uses TRBV5-1 and TRBJ2-3; 7 bases match TRBD2. The ends lost 0 bases at V and 1 base at J; junction bases unmatched: 5. The CDR3 has 16 amino acids. Germline V lookup: CDR1 SGHRS, CDR2 YFSETQ. CDR3 sequence reads: CASSLAVSGRTDTQYF. The CDR3 coding sequence is TGCGCCAGCAGCTTGGCTGTTAGCGGGCGCACAGATACGCAGTATTTT.

This clone has a single count. The J gene is TRBJ1-4, the V gene TRBV19; tentative D call: TRBD1 (6 bases). CDR1 LNHDA and CDR2 SQIVND come from the germline V gene (reference sequence). The CDR3 covers 17 residues. The germline V and J ends were trimmed by 3 bases and 2 bases, with 16 bases remaining between them. In DNA, the CDR3 is TGTGCCAGTAGTATTGGAGGGCAGGGGTTGACTAATGAAAAACTGTTTTTT. This translates into CASSIGGQGLTNEKLFF. Together with reference TRBV19 and TRBJ1-4, the CDR3 gives the full variable domain: DGGITQSPKYLFRKEGQNVTLSCEQNLNHDAMYWYRQDPGQGLRLIYYSQIVNDFQKGDIAEGYSVSREKKESFPLTVTSAQKNPTAFYLCASSIGGQGLTNEKLFFGSGTQLSVL.

This chain joins TRBV5-6 and TRBJ1-3; no clear D gene. Germline V lookup: CDR1 SGHDT, CDR2 YYEEEE. Between the trimmed V and J ends, which lost 1 base and 0 bases, there was a span of 11 bases. The CDR3 totals 16 residues. The CDR3 DNA follows: TGTGCCAGCAGCTTGTTCAGCGCTAGCTCTGGAAACACCATATATTTT. Residues: CASSLFSASSGNTIYF.

This sequence joins TRBV7-2 and TRBJ2-2; D is ambiguous. Trimming took off 7 bases at V and 4 bases at J, with 10 bases between the two ends. This CDR3 has 13 amino acids. CDR1 SGHTA and CDR2 FQGNSA come from the germline V gene. CDR3 in amino acids: CASIPVRTGELFF. The CDR3 DNA is TGTGCCAGCATTCCGGTTCGCACCGGGGAGCTGTTTTTT.